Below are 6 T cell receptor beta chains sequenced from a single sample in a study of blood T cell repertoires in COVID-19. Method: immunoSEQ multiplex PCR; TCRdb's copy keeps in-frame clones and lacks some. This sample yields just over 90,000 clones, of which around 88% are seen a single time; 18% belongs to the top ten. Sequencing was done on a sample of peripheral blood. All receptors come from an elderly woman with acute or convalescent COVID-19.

The CDR3 DNA reads TGTGCCAGTAGTCCCGCTGACAGGAACACTGAAGCTTTCTTT. Amino acid sequence: CASSPADRNTEAFF. The chain recombines TRBV19 with TRBJ1-1; a possible D gene is TRBD1 (5 bases). The germline V and J ends were trimmed by 5 bases and 1 base, with 11 bases remaining between them. CDR3 length: 14 amino acids. The germline V gene encodes CDR1 LNHDA and CDR2 SQIVND (reference sequence).

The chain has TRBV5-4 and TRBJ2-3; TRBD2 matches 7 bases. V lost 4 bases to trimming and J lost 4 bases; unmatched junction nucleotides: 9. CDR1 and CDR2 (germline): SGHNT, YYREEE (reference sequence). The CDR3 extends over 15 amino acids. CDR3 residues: CASSRPGGGADTQYF. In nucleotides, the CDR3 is TGTGCCAGCAGCCGCCCTGGGGGGGGTGCAGATACGCAGTATTTT.

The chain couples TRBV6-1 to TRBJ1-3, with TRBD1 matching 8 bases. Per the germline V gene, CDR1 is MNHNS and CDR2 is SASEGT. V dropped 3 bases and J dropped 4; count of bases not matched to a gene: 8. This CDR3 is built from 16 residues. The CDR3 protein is CASSEVRTGLGNTIYF. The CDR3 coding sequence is TGTGCCAGCAGTGAGGTCCGGACAGGGCTGGGAAACACCATATATTTT.

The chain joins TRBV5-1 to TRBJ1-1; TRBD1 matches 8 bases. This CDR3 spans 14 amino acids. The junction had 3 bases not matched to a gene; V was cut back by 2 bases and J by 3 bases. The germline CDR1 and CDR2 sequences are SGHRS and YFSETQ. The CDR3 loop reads CASSFQGADTEAFF. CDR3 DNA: TGCGCCAGCAGCTTCCAGGGGGCGGACACTGAAGCTTTCTTT. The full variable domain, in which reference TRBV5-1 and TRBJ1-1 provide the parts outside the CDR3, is KAGVTQTPRYLIKTRGQQVTLSCSPISGHRSVSWYQQTPGQGLQFLFEYFSETQRNKGNFPGRFSGRQFSNSRSEMNVSTLELGDSALYLCASSFQGADTEAFFGQGTRLTVV.

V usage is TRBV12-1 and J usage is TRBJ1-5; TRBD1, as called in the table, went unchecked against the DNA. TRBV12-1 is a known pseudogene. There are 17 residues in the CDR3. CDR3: CASSADRGKRSNQPQHF. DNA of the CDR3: TGTGCCAGCAGCGCCGACAGGGGAAAAAGGAGCAATCAGCCCCAGCATTTT.

The CDR3 bases are TGTGCCAGCAGCCCCAGGAACTCTGGAAACACCATATATTTT. Protein product: CASSPRNSGNTIYF. The chain employs TRBV9 and TRBJ1-3; D remains unclear. Between the trimmed V and J ends, which lost 4 bases and 0 bases, there was a span of 8 bases. CDR3 length: 14 residues. The germline V gene has CDR1 SGDLS and CDR2 YYNGEE.